This T cell receptor beta chain was profiled in a study of CD4 T cells in relation to SARS-CoV-2 and coronaviruses. TCRdb's table, derived via immunoSEQ multiplex PCR, lists solely in-frame clones and lacks some. This table has 25,000 to 30,000 clones, approximately 80% appearing once. The germline V gene has CDR1 SGHRS and CDR2 YFSETQ. V lost 0 bases to trimming and J lost 9 bases; unmatched junction nucleotides: 5. This CDR3 region has 14 residues. The unexposed donors gave CD4+ T cells in 2011-2018, prior to COVID-19. After about 10 days of culture, CD4+ T cells were isolated. Testing used SARS-CoV-2 S/N and four cold-coronavirus spikes on unexposed-donor CD4+ T cells, cells permitting. Cultures held some 1.8 million PBMCs per well with around 9.7 IU/ml IL-2. Study outcomes and limitations: Each donor contributed either pre-pandemic or post-infection samples, not both. Compared with monoreactive clones, crossreactive clones showed significantly weaker SARS-CoV-2 expansion.

To note about this clone: The antigen is not known.

This TCR derives from a human donor in good health. Sequences were obtained from CD4+ T cells from PBMCs, cultured in vitro. The chain couples TRBV5-1 to TRBJ1-2; 10 bases match TRBD1. The CDR3 is CASSLEDRGVSYTF. CDR3 DNA sequence: TGCGCCAGCAGCTTGGAGGACAGGGGGGTTAGCTACACCTTC.